Presented here are 21 T cell receptor beta chains from one specimen sequenced in a study of shared clonotypes between healthy human individuals. The data were produced by immunoSEQ multiplex PCR, yet TCRdb's version contains in-frame clones alone and is incomplete. The sample has about 2.3 million clones, over 85% seen once; the top ten hold around 0.4%. The sample taken for sequencing was naive CD4+ T cells from PBMCs. Subset indicated: CD45RA+ positively selected. The origin of the receptors is a man aged 18 to 35 in good health. Some clones in this sample may be carry-over from other donors' samples.

The gene calls are TRBV2 and TRBJ2-1, with 14 bases fitting TRBD2. This CDR3 is 18 amino acids long. The V and J ends lost 6 bases and 3 bases, in that order; junction bases with no gene match: 10. Per germline, CDR1 SNHLY and CDR2 FYNNEI. The CDR3: CASRPYTGTSGGYNEQFF. The DNA for the CDR3 is TGTGCCAGCAGACCTTACACCGGGACTAGCGGGGGCTACAATGAGCAGTTCTTC.

This clone has a single count. This chain uses TRBV2 with TRBJ2-2; no firm D call. Trimming left V 3 bases short and J 5 bases short, with 10 bases between. Germline V lookup: CDR1 SNHLY, CDR2 FYNNEI. The CDR3 loop spans 14 amino acids. CDR3 residues: CASSEITGTGELFF. The CDR3 DNA sequence: TGTGCCAGCAGTGAGATAACTGGGACCGGGGAGCTGTTTTTT.

This clone was seen a few times. The chain is built from TRBV30 and TRBJ1-4; D uncertain. The CDR3 totals 13 residues. Germline V gives CDR1 GTSNPN, CDR2 SVGIG (reference sequence). This chain's CDR3 is CALNGDQNEKLFF. DNA of the CDR3: TGTGCTCTAAACGGCGATCAGAATGAAAAACTGTTTTTT. The full variable domain, completed using reference TRBV30 and TRBJ1-4, is SQTIHQWPATLVQPVGSPLSLECTVEGTSNPNLYWYRQAAGRGLQLLFYSVGIGQISSEVPQNLSASRPQDRQFILSSKKLLLSDSGFYLCALNGDQNEKLFFGSGTQLSVL.

The chain is built from TRBV27 and TRBJ2-3, with 10 bases identical to TRBD2. The CDR3 is 16 amino acids. Germline loops: CDR1 MNHEY, CDR2 SMNVEV (reference sequence). J was trimmed by 14 bases and V by 5 bases; bases with no gene match: 19. The CDR3 DNA follows: TGTGCCAGCAGTAGGGGAGGGCTAGCGGGAGATGTGGGTCTGTATTTT. This encodes CASSRGGLAGDVGLYF.

V and J are TRBV27 and TRBJ2-5, with D unresolved. CDR1 is MNHEY and CDR2 is SMNVEV in the germline V gene (reference sequence). Trimming pared 5 bases from V and 1 base from J, leaving 8 bases between. The CDR3 is made up of 13 amino acids. The CDR3 sequence is CASSKRTQETQYF. The CDR3, as DNA: TGTGCCAGCAGTAAGAGGACCCAAGAGACCCAGTACTTC.

J is TRBJ2-3 and V is TRBV5-1; D possibly corresponds to TRBD1 (6 bases). The CDR3 sequence is 14 residues long. Trimming left V 0 bases short and J 4 bases short, with 9 bases between. Germline CDR1 and CDR2: SGHRS and YFSETQ. In nucleotides, the CDR3 is TGCGCCAGCAGCTTGGGACAGGAGGCAGATACGCAGTATTTT. Amino acid sequence: CASSLGQEADTQYF.

The J gene is TRBJ2-7, the V gene TRBV2; D gene uncertain. The CDR3 covers 12 residues. In germline, CDR1 is SNHLY, CDR2 FYNNEI. Trimming removed 6 bases at V and 5 bases at J, with 11 bases between. The CDR3 DNA reads TGTGCCAGCAGGTTAGGCTCGAACGAGCAGTACTTC. Its translation is CASRLGSNEQYF.

The chain couples TRBV7-9 to TRBJ2-1; TRBD1 matches 8 bases. The CDR3 loop spans 12 amino acids. Germline loops: CDR1 SEHNR, CDR2 FQNEAQ (reference sequence). J was trimmed by 7 bases and V by 7 bases; bases with no gene match: 3. In DNA form, the CDR3 reads TGTGCCAGCACAGGGGGCAAGAATGAGCAGTTCTTC. It encodes CASTGGKNEQFF.

The chain has TRBV6-5 and TRBJ1-1; no firm D call. This CDR3 spans 16 amino acids. Germline V gene data show CDR1 as MNHEY and CDR2 as SVGAGI. V lost 2 bases and J lost 1, with 14 bases in between. CDR3 loop: CASSYVAGLRNTEAFF. CDR3 in DNA: TGTGCCAGCAGTTACGTCGCGGGTCTAAGGAACACTGAAGCTTTCTTT.

The chain combines TRBV30 with TRBJ2-7; D tentatively fits TRBD1 or TRBD2 (7 bases each). Trimming shortened V by 4 bases and J by 2 bases, and 21 bases separated the two germline ends. This CDR3 has 16 residues. CDR1 and CDR2 from the germline V gene are GTSNPN and SVGIG (reference sequence). The CDR3 nucleotides read TGTGCCTGGAAAGCCAGGGGGGGGCTAGCGGCCTACGAGCAGTACTTC. Encoded protein: CAWKARGGLAAYEQYF.

The chain carries TRBV7-2 and TRBJ2-2; D ambiguous. V was cut by 0 bases and J by 1 base, with 9 bases left in between. CDR3 length: 16 amino acids. Germline assignment: CDR1 SGHTA and CDR2 FQGNSA. The CDR3 DNA is TGTGCCAGCAGCTTAGCGGGCCCTAGGAACACCGGGGAGCTGTTTTTT. Amino acids: CASSLAGPRNTGELFF.

The CDR3 bases are TGCGCCAGCAGCCCGTCCGGGGGCGCAGGCTACACCTTC. This codes for CASSPSGGAGYTF. V gene TRBV5-1 combines with J gene TRBJ1-2, with a tentative D call TRBD1 (6 bases). The CDR3 runs 13 residues. CDR1 SGHRS and CDR2 YFSETQ come from the germline V gene. V was shortened by 4 bases and J by 8 bases, with 15 bases between the two germline ends.

The CDR3, as DNA: TGCGCCAGCAGCCAGGAAGGAACAGGGGACATTCAGTACTTC. As protein: CASSQEGTGDIQYF. V gene TRBV4-1 combines with J gene TRBJ2-4; 7 bases fit TRBD1. The CDR3 has 14 amino acids. The V segment lost 3 bases and the J segment 8 bases; nucleotides outside the gene matches: 7. Germline V CDR1 and CDR2: MGHRA, YSYEKL.

This chain links TRBV7-2 with TRBJ2-7; possibly TRBD2 for D (5 bases). Germline values: CDR1 SGHTA, CDR2 FQGNSA. The CDR3 has 15 residues. Deletions cut 3 bases from V and 4 bases from J, with 16 bases between. The CDR3 loop reads CASSLVDLTGYEQYF. In nucleotides, the CDR3 is TGTGCCAGCAGCTTGGTGGACCTAACGGGATACGAGCAGTACTTC.

This chain uses TRBV11-2 with TRBJ2-7; 11 bases are shared with TRBD2. V was clipped by 3 bases and J by 0 bases; unmatched bases: 4. CDR3 length: 16 amino acids. From germline, CDR1 is SGHAT and CDR2 FQNNGV. DNA for the CDR3: TGTGCCAGCAGCTTCCCTAGCGGGAGGACCTCCTACGAGCAGTACTTC. Translated, it gives CASSFPSGRTSYEQYF.

This chain joins TRBV5-4 and TRBJ2-7, with TRBD2 as a possible D gene (5 bases). V was clipped by 5 bases and J by 3 bases, with 15 bases between them. The germline V gene encodes CDR1 SGHNT and CDR2 YYREEE (reference sequence). The CDR3 spans 14 residues. The CDR3 bases are TGTGCCAGCAGAGACGGGGAGAAACGCTACGAGCAGTACTTC. It specifies CASRDGEKRYEQYF.

V usage is TRBV6-1 and J usage is TRBJ1-2; D is possibly TRBD1 (6 bases). This CDR3 comprises 13 residues. Germline values: CDR1 MNHNS, CDR2 SASEGT. V lost 8 bases, J lost 4 bases, and 14 bases lay in between. This CDR3 is CASQDRWGYGYTF. The CDR3 DNA reads TGTGCCAGCCAAGACAGGTGGGGCTATGGCTACACCTTC.

V is TRBV10-3 and J is TRBJ2-3; no firm D call. V was cut by 3 bases and J by 2 bases, with 15 bases left in between. This CDR3 contains 16 residues. The germline CDR1 and CDR2 sequences are ENHRY and SYGVKD. This CDR3 reads CAISDPGGVNTDTQYF. The DNA of the CDR3 is TGTGCCATCAGTGACCCCGGCGGAGTCAACACAGATACGCAGTATTTT.

The J gene is TRBJ2-1, the V gene TRBV7-8, with 9 bases aligning to TRBD2. The V gene's germline CDR1 is SGHVS and CDR2 FQNEAQ. Trimming removed 5 bases from V and 6 bases from J; junction bases left unmatched: 8. The CDR3 contains 15 residues. The DNA for the CDR3 is TGTGCCAGCAGCACAAGACTAGCGGCCCTCAATGAGCAGTTCTTC. This gives the protein CASSTRLAALNEQFF.

The CDR3 DNA follows: TGTGCCTGGAGTGTACGCTTGGACAGGTCCTACGAGCAGTACTTC. Amino acid sequence: CAWSVRLDRSYEQYF. V gene TRBV30 combines with J gene TRBJ2-7; 7 positions agree with TRBD1. The ends lost 0 bases at V and 1 base at J; junction bases unmatched: 6. The V gene's germline CDR1 is GTSNPN and CDR2 SVGIG (reference sequence). This CDR3 spans 15 amino acids.

Worth noting for this clone: The sample has other DNA sequences that encode this CDR3 too. The J gene is TRBJ1-5, the V gene TRBV9; 7 bases match TRBD1. Germline-derived CDR1 and CDR2 are SGDLS and YYNGEE. V shed 1 base, J shed 4 bases, and the junction held 5 bases outside the gene matches. The CDR3 extends over 15 amino acids. The CDR3 nucleotides are TGTGCCAGCAGCGTAACGGGACAGAGTAATCAGCCCCAGCATTTT. It encodes CASSVTGQSNQPQHF.